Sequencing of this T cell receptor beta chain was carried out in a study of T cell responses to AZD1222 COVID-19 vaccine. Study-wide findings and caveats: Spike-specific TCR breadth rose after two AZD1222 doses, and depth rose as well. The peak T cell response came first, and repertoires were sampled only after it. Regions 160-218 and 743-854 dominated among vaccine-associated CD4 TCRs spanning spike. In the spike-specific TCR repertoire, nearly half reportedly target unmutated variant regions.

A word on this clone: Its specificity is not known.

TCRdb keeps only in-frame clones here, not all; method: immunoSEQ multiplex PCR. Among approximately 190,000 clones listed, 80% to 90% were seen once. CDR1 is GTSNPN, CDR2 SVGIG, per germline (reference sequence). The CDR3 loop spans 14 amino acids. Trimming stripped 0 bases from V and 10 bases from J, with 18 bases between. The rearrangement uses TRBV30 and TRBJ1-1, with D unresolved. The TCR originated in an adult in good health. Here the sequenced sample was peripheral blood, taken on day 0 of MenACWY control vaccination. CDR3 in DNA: TGTGCCTGGAGTGTGGATCTAGTGACATCTCGAGCTTTCTTT. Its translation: CAWSVDLVTSRAFF.